These 27 T cell receptor beta chains came from one sample sequenced in a study of blood T cells in healthy people across ages (dated by TCRdb to the mid-2010s). The receptor library was made with 5' RACE. TCRdb names Illumina HiSeq 2500 as the instrument used. A second roughly 7 to 12 cycle PCR used a sample-barcoded 5' primer and a J-beta primer mix. TCRdb cleaned the public reads at Q25 with fastp, built clones with MiXCR and kept in-frame beta chains. Identical CDR3 protein sequences are pooled into one entry, listed with their most common genes and DNA. In all, the sample holds approximately 1,000,000 distinct CDR3 sequences, and more than 40% of those were seen once. The ten largest account for approximately 17% of the sample. Sequencing was performed on blood. These receptors all come from a woman in her sixties or seventies in good health.

The chain has TRBV6-6 and TRBJ2-2; possible D gene TRBD2, 6 bases. CDR1 MNHNY and CDR2 SVGAGI come from the germline V gene (reference sequence). V lost 0 bases and J lost 6, with 11 bases in between. The CDR3 extends over 15 amino acids. CDR3: CASSYSSSASGELFF. CDR3 coding DNA: TGTGCCAGCAGTTACTCGTCTAGCGCGTCCGGGGAGCTGTTTTTT.

The chain combines TRBV10-2 with TRBJ2-5; D unclear. V dropped 11 bases and J dropped 5 bases, with 12 bases sitting between them. The CDR3 contains 11 residues. Germline CDR1 reads WSHSY; CDR2 reads SAAADI. The CDR3 sequence: CAVEVQETQYF. In DNA form, the CDR3 reads TGCGCCGTCGAAGTCCAGGAGACCCAGTACTTC.

This clonotype was seen a few times. This chain connects TRBV5-1 to TRBJ2-1, with TRBD2 identical over 11 bases. Germline assignment: CDR1 SGHRS and CDR2 YFSETQ. The CDR3 is 16 residues long. The V gene end was trimmed by 0 bases and the J gene end by 6 bases; junction bases not matched to a gene: 5. CDR3 sequence: CASSLGASGRINEQFF. In DNA form, the CDR3 reads TGCGCCAGCAGCTTGGGCGCTAGCGGGAGGATCAATGAGCAGTTCTTC.

This clonotype was seen a few times. J is TRBJ2-1 and V is TRBV4-1; no clear D. CDR1 and CDR2 from the germline V gene are MGHRA and YSYEKL. This CDR3 is 16 amino acids long. V was pared by 4 bases and J by 0 bases, with 13 bases between. The CDR3 DNA reads TGCGCCAGCAGCCCGTACCTGACGAGCTCCTACAATGAGCAGTTCTTC. Residues: CASSPYLTSSYNEQFF.

This clonotype was counted a few times. The chain recombines TRBV27 with TRBJ2-7; D tentatively fits TRBD1 or TRBD2 (5 bases each). The germline V and J ends were trimmed by 0 bases and 6 bases, with 12 bases remaining between them. CDR1 is MNHEY and CDR2 is SMNVEV in the germline V gene (reference sequence). CDR3 length: 14 amino acids. This CDR3 is CASSLSGDGLEQYF. The CDR3 DNA reads TGTGCCAGCAGTTTATCAGGGGACGGCCTCGAGCAGTACTTC.

The sample holds a few counts of this clonotype. The rearrangement joins TRBV7-2 to TRBJ2-3, with D uncertain. Germline V lookup: CDR1 SGHTA, CDR2 FQGNSA. Trimming left V 3 bases short and J 6 bases short, with 13 bases between. The CDR3 spans 14 residues. The CDR3 region is CASSFGDIFDTQYF. The CDR3 nucleotides are TGTGCCAGCAGCTTTGGGGATATTTTTGATACGCAGTATTTT.

The chain joins TRBV5-4 to TRBJ1-1; 8 nucleotides align to TRBD1. V lost 5 bases and J lost 1; bases outside the gene matches: 7. The CDR3 has 15 amino acids. The germline V gene has CDR1 SGHNT and CDR2 YYREEE (reference sequence). The CDR3 spells CASRFLGQGNTEAFF. The CDR3 DNA reads TGTGCCAGCAGGTTTTTAGGACAGGGGAACACTGAAGCTTTCTTT.

J is TRBJ2-1 and V is TRBV6-2 or TRBV6-3; D might be TRBD1 (6 bases). V was pared by 2 bases and J by 6 bases, with 14 bases between. CDR1 is MNHEY and CDR2 is SVGEGT in the germline V gene. The CDR3 has 15 residues. Here the CDR3 reads CASSYPRGQLNEQFF. The CDR3 DNA sequence: TGTGCCAGCAGTTACCCCAGGGGTCAACTCAATGAGCAGTTCTTC.

The table lists this clonotype with a few counts. The chain couples TRBV3-1 to TRBJ2-5; TRBD1 is a possible D gene (5 bases). This CDR3 is built from 15 residues. From germline, CDR1 is LGHDT and CDR2 YNNKEL (reference sequence). The ends were cut back, 0 bases at V and 4 bases at J, with 12 bases in the middle. The CDR3 loop reads CASSQELRQRETQYF. The CDR3 region has the DNA TGTGCCAGCAGCCAAGAATTACGACAGAGAGAGACCCAGTACTTC.

The chain links TRBV28 to TRBJ2-5, with D hard to call. Trimming took 5 bases from V and 11 from J, leaving 18 bases between them. The CDR3 loop spans 13 amino acids. Germline V gene sequence: CDR1 MDHEN, CDR2 SYDVKM. CDR3 in amino acids: CASSVGSGPLQYF. DNA for the CDR3: TGTGCCAGCAGTGTTGGGTCCGGACCCTTGCAGTACTTC.

The chain employs TRBV5-6 and TRBJ2-1; no firm D call. Trimming pared 0 bases from V and 5 bases from J, leaving 3 bases between. Germline loops: CDR1 SGHDT, CDR2 YYEEEE. This CDR3 is 12 amino acids long. In DNA form, the CDR3 reads TGTGCCAGCAGCTTGGCCCACAATGAGCAGTTCTTC. This gives the protein CASSLAHNEQFF.

By sample share, this clonotype is medium-sized. The rearrangement uses TRBV5-1 and TRBJ2-5, with D unclear. The germline CDR1 and CDR2 sequences are SGHRS and YFSETQ. The CDR3 sequence is 15 residues long. V lost 0 bases and J 7 bases, leaving 16 bases between the germline ends. The CDR3 loop reads CASSLGGDPGGTQYF. DNA for the CDR3: TGCGCCAGCAGCTTGGGAGGAGACCCTGGCGGGACCCAGTACTTC.

The rearrangement joins TRBV10-3 to TRBJ2-2; TRBD2 aligns across 11 bases. The CDR3 totals 18 residues. V gave up 2 bases and J gave up 8 bases; unmatched junction bases: 13. Germline V gene lookup returns CDR1 ENHRY and CDR2 SYGVKD. The CDR3 protein is CAISERASGRTTLGELFF. CDR3 nucleotides: TGTGCCATCAGTGAGAGGGCTAGCGGGAGGACTACTTTAGGGGAGCTGTTTTTT.

The chain couples TRBV12-3 or TRBV12-4 to TRBJ2-1; 8 bases map to TRBD2. With 4 bases clipped from V and 8 bases from J, the junction kept 13 bases outside the gene matches. This CDR3 contains 16 residues. The CDR3 here is CASSSTGTRLIHEQFF. The CDR3 nucleotides read TGTGCCAGCAGTTCTACCGGGACTAGATTGATCCATGAGCAGTTCTTC.

The chain joins TRBV4-2 to TRBJ2-5, with 9 bases fitting TRBD1. Germline V CDR1 and CDR2: LGHNA, YNFKEQ. The CDR3 covers 14 residues. V dropped 3 bases and J dropped 5; count of bases not matched to a gene: 4. CDR3 in DNA: TGTGCCAGCAGCCAGCCACAGGGGGCTGAGACCCAGTACTTC. This sequence encodes CASSQPQGAETQYF.

Here the CDR3 DNA reads TGTGCCAGCAGCGTAGAGGACTTCTCCTACAATGAGCAGTTCTTC. Encoded protein: CASSVEDFSYNEQFF. The J gene is TRBJ2-1, the V gene TRBV9, with D possibly matching TRBD2 (5 bases). V was pared by 0 bases and J by 0 bases, with 7 bases between. The CDR3 sequence is 15 residues long. Looked up from germline, CDR1 is SGDLS and CDR2 is YYNGEE.

This clonotype turned up a few times. The chain employs TRBV9 and TRBJ2-5; the D is unclear. Matching the DNA end better, TRBJ2-7 makes the J call doubtful. The length of the CDR3 is 12 residues. Germline CDR1 SGDLS, CDR2 YYNGEE. The CDR3 DNA is TGTGCCAGCAGCGTAGGCTCAGACGAGCAGTACTTC. As protein: CASSVGSDEQYF.

The genes are TRBV11-2 and TRBJ2-1; 9 bases fit TRBD2. The CDR3 consists of 16 residues. After removal of 2 bases from V and 9 bases from J, the junction contained 11 bases not matched to a gene. CDR1 SGHAT and CDR2 FQNNGV come from the germline V gene. In DNA form, the CDR3 reads TGTGCCAGCAGCTTAAATAGCGGGAGTTTCGGGAGTGAGCAGTTCTTC. This encodes CASSLNSGSFGSEQFF.

This clonotype was seen a handful of times. The rearrangement joins TRBV28 to TRBJ1-4; possible D gene TRBD1, 5 bases. This CDR3 has 15 residues. CDR1 is MDHEN, CDR2 SYDVKM, per germline. The V end was cut by 5 bases, the J end by 0 bases, with 10 bases between. The CDR3 nucleotides are TGTGCCAGCAGTGTCCGGGGGGCAACTAATGAAAAACTGTTTTTT. As protein: CASSVRGATNEKLFF. Full variable domain (missing parts from reference TRBV28 and TRBJ1-4): DVKVTQSSRYLVKRTGEKVFLECVQDMDHENMFWYRQDPGLGLRLIYFSYDVKMKEKGDIPEGYSVSREKKERFSLILESASTNQTSMYLCASSVRGATNEKLFFGSGTQLSVL.

This chain links TRBV7-6 with TRBJ2-3; TRBD1 aligns across 9 bases. Germline CDR1 is SGHVS and CDR2 is FNYEAQ. After removal of 1 base from V and 2 bases from J, the junction contained 7 bases not matched to a gene. The CDR3 contains 17 residues. The CDR3 loop reads CASSLGVGQGNTDTQYF. The CDR3 DNA sequence: TGTGCCAGCAGCTTAGGAGTAGGACAGGGGAACACAGATACGCAGTATTTT.

The table lists this clonotype with a count of one. The rearrangement links TRBV27 to TRBJ2-7; D not certain. Near its end, the DNA agrees better with TRBJ2-5, so the J call may be wrong. This CDR3 spans 19 amino acids. Germline V gene data show CDR1 as MNHEY and CDR2 as SMNVEV (reference sequence). The chain's CDR3 is CASSTISEWVANSHETQYF. CDR3 in DNA: TGTGCCAGCAGCACCATCTCGGAGTGGGTGGCAAATAGCCACGAGACCCAGTACTTC.

Sample share makes this clonotype medium-sized. This chain links TRBV27 with TRBJ2-7; 8 positions agree with TRBD1. V lost 6 bases, J lost 1 base, and 14 bases stayed unmatched. CDR3 length: 17 amino acids. The germline gives CDR1 MNHEY, CDR2 SMNVEV (reference sequence). CDR3 sequence: CASRADRVLEGSYEQYF. CDR3 bases: TGTGCCAGCAGGGCGGACAGGGTACTAGAAGGGTCCTACGAGCAGTACTTC.

The chain employs TRBV12-3 or TRBV12-4 and TRBJ2-3; D remains unclear. The V end lost 7 bases, the J end lost 1 base, and 6 bases lay between the germline ends. The CDR3 has 12 residues. For the CDR3, the DNA is TGTGCCAGCATGGCCGGCACAGATACGCAGTATTTT. It encodes CASMAGTDTQYF.

As to this clonotype: Just one base apart from a much larger clone, this may be a read error. The chain employs TRBV27 and TRBJ2-7; 10 nucleotides agree with TRBD2. Looked up from germline, CDR1 is MNHEY and CDR2 is SMNVEV (reference sequence). The CDR3 totals 19 residues. This CDR3 reads CASSLREGLAGASIYGQYF. For the CDR3, the DNA is TGTGCCAGCAGCCTAAGGGAGGGCCTAGCGGGAGCTTCGATCTACGGGCAGTACTTC.

The genes are TRBV7-9 and TRBJ2-5, with 8 nucleotides matching TRBD1. Trimming removed 5 bases from V and 5 bases from J; junction bases left unmatched: 10. The germline V gene has CDR1 SEHNR and CDR2 FQNEAQ (reference sequence). The CDR3 covers 15 residues. CDR3 in amino acids: CASSPRQGRGETQYF. The CDR3 nucleotides are TGTGCCAGCAGCCCACGACAGGGGAGAGGGGAGACCCAGTACTTC. The variable domain in full, with the rest retrieved from reference TRBV7-9 and TRBJ2-5, is DTGVSQNPRHKITKRGQNVTFRCDPISEHNRLYWYRQTLGQGPEFLTYFQNEAQLEKSRLLSDRFSAERPKGSFSTLEIQRTEQGDSAMYLCASSPRQGRGETQYFGPGTRLLVL.

This chain connects TRBV28 to TRBJ1-6, with D uncertain. V was clipped by 5 bases and J by 4 bases, with 12 bases between them. This CDR3 contains 15 residues. Per germline, CDR1 MDHEN and CDR2 SYDVKM. CDR3 residues: CASSPSGRYNSPLHF. The CDR3 DNA sequence: TGTGCCAGCAGTCCGAGCGGAAGGTATAATTCACCCCTCCACTTT.

Only a few counts were recorded for this clonotype. The chain couples TRBV27 to TRBJ2-7; TRBD2 is a possible D gene (5 bases). CDR1 and CDR2 from the germline V gene are MNHEY and SMNVEV (reference sequence). V lost 2 bases, J lost 6 bases, and 11 bases lay in between. The CDR3 totals 13 residues. CDR3 sequence reads: CASSLMAGIEQYF. The CDR3 DNA sequence: TGTGCCAGCAGTTTAATGGCCGGGATCGAGCAGTACTTC.